What follows describes a single T cell receptor (beta chain). These data are taken from a study of control samples from healthy donors and cancer patients. After removal of 6 bases from V and 2 bases from J, the junction contained 8 bases not matched to a gene. Germline CDR1 reads SEHNR; CDR2 reads FQNEAQ (reference sequence). The CDR3 length is 17 residues. The method was immunoSEQ multiplex PCR; TCRdb's version includes in-frame clones alone and lacks a portion of them. The sample lists 100,000 or so clones, around 89% occurring once. This receptor was identified in a man aged 25 to 45 in good health. The sequenced sample consisted of blood. The chain recombines TRBV7-9 with TRBJ2-1, with TRBD2 matching 12 bases. CDR3 sequence reads: CASRRTSGNYTYNEQFF. In DNA, the CDR3 is TGTGCCAGCAGACGGACTAGCGGGAACTACACCTACAATGAGCAGTTCTTC.